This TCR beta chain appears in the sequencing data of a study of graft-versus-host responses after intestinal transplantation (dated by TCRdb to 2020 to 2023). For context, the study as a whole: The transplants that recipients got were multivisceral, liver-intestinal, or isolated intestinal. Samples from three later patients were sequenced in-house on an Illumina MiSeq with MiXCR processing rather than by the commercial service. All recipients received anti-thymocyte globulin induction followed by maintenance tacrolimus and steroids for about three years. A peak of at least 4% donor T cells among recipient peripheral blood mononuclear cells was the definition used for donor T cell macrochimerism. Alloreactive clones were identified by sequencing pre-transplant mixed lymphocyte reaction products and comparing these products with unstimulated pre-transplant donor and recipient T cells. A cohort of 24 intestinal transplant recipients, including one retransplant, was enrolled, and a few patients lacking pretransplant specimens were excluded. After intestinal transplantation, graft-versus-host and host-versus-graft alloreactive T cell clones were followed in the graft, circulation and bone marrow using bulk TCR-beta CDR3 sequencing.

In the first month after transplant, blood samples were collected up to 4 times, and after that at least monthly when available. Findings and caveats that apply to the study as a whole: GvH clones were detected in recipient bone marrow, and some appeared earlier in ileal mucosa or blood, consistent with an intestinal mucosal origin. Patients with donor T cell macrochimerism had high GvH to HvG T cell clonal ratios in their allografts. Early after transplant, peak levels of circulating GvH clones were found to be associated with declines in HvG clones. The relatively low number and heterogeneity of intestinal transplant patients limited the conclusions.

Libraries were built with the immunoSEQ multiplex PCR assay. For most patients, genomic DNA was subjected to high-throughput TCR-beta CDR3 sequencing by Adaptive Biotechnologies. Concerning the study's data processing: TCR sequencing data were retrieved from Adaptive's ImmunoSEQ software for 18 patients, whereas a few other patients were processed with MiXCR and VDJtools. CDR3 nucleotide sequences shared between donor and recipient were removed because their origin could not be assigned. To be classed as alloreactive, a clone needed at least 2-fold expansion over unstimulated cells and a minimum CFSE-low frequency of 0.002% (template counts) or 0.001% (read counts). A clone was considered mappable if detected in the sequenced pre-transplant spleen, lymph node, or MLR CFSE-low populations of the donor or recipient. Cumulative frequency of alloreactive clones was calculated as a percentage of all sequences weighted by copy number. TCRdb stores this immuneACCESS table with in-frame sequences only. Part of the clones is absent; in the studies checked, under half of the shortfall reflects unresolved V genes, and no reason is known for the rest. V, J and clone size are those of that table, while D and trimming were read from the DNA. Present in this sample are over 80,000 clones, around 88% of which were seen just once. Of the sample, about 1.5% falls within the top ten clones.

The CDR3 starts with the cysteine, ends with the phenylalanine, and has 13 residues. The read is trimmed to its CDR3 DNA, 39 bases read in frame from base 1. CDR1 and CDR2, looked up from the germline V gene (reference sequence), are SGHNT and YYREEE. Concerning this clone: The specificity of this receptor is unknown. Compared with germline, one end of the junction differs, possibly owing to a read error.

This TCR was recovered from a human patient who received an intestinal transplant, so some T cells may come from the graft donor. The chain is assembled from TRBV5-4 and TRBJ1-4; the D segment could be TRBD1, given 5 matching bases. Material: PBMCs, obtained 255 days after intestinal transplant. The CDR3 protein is CASSQRDGEKLLF. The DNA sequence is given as TGTGCCAGCAGCCAAAGGGACGGGGAAAAACTGCTTTTT.